This record concerns one T cell receptor beta chain sequence. What it binds is unknown. Using immunoSEQ multiplex PCR, the repertoire was profiled, and TCRdb retains in-frame clones only, with some absent. The sample lists 90,000 to 120,000 clones; 80% to 90% were seen once. This sample was included in a study of T cell responses to AZD1222 COVID-19 vaccine. Study findings and constraints: Spike-specific TCRs gained breadth and depth after people received two AZD1222 doses. Per reports, nearly half of all spike-specific TCRs target regions that are unmutated in variants. Spike was spanned by vaccine-associated CD4 TCRs, with dominance at 160-218 and 743-854. Donors in the cohort were predominantly white British and more often female, and clonal diversity was possibly underestimated.

V dropped 0 bases and J dropped 1 base, with 3 bases sitting between them. Per the germline V gene, CDR1 is SEHNR and CDR2 is FQNEAQ (reference sequence). The length of the CDR3 is 13 residues. The sample here was peripheral blood, taken on day 0 of AZD1222 vaccination. The receptor was derived from an adult in good health. The chain recombines TRBV7-9 with TRBJ2-5; no reliable D call. The CDR3 DNA is TGTGCCAGCAGCTTAGCGGCCCAAGAGACCCAGTACTTC. This translates into CASSLAAQETQYF.